These 21 T cell receptor beta chains came from one sample sequenced in a study of post-analysis software for immune sequencing data. These TCRs' antigens remain unknown. Presence of unique molecular identifiers characterized the TCR beta cDNA libraries. Each CDR3 protein is one row after TCRdb ran MiXCR on the PCR reads. Here the sample spans about 560,000 distinct CDR3 sequences, 44% being singletons. Overall study findings and caveats: Four to six TRBV segments were more frequent in patients than controls; TRBV5-6, TRBV5-1 and TRBV20-1 belonged to this group.

The source material was blood. Every receptor here comes from a girl aged 10-17 years with multiple sclerosis.

The rearrangement links TRBV15 to TRBJ2-5, with 8 bases identical to TRBD1. CDR3 length equals 15 residues. CDR1 is LNHNV and CDR2 is YYDKDF in the germline V gene (reference sequence). With 4 bases clipped from V and 11 bases from J, the junction kept 15 bases outside the gene matches. In DNA, the CDR3 is TGTGCCACCAGCACGAACAGGGGGAAGGGGAATGAGCAGTACTTC. Translation gives CATSTNRGKGNEQYF.

The genes are TRBV20-1 and TRBJ2-7; TRBD1 agrees at 7 bases. The trim removed 1 base at V and 2 bases at J, leaving 8 bases unmatched. Germline values: CDR1 DFQATT, CDR2 SNEGSKA (reference sequence). The CDR3 covers 15 residues. The CDR3 loop reads CSARGSGGRTYEQYF. CDR3 in DNA: TGCAGTGCTAGAGGTTCAGGGGGAAGGACCTACGAGCAGTACTTC.

J is TRBJ2-1 and V is TRBV20-1; D is perhaps TRBD2 (5 bases). This CDR3 contains 15 residues. CDR1 and CDR2 (germline): DFQATT, SNEGSKA (reference sequence). Trimming pared 0 bases from V and 6 bases from J, leaving 15 bases between. In DNA, the CDR3 is TGCAGTGCTAGAGATCTCCGGGAACTAGTCAATGAGCAGTTCTTC. It specifies CSARDLRELVNEQFF.

V and J are TRBV10-3 and TRBJ1-2, with D possibly TRBD1 on 6 matching bases. Germline V gene data show CDR1 as ENHRY and CDR2 as SYGVKD. Between the trimmed V and J ends, which lost 8 bases and 4 bases, there was a span of 14 bases. The length of the CDR3 is 13 residues. DNA of the CDR3: TGTGCCATCTCAGCCGGACAGACCTATGGCTACACCTTC. It specifies CAISAGQTYGYTF.

CDR3 protein: CSVAIYWGGLYEQYF. The DNA for the CDR3 is TGCAGCGTTGCGATTTATTGGGGGGGGCTCTACGAGCAGTACTTC. The chain has TRBV29-1 and TRBJ2-7, with a tentative D call TRBD2 (7 bases). In germline, CDR1 is SQVTM, CDR2 ANQGSEA. The length of the CDR3 is 15 residues. Trimming removed 4 bases from V and 3 bases from J, with 19 bases in between.

This clonotype showed up just a few times. The rearrangement links TRBV10-3 to TRBJ1-1; perhaps TRBD1 as D (5 bases). Germline V lookup: CDR1 ENHRY, CDR2 SYGVKD. V shed 6 bases and J shed 11 bases, with 13 bases lying between them. The CDR3 runs 11 residues. CDR3 protein: CAIRVTGEAFF. For the CDR3, the DNA is TGTGCCATCAGGGTTACGGGGGAGGCTTTCTTT.

The V gene is TRBV12-3 or TRBV12-4, the J gene TRBJ1-4; no reliable D call. Trimming cost V 5 bases and J 4 bases, with 11 bases left between them. This CDR3 spans 14 amino acids. The CDR3 sequence: CASSLWEDNEKLFF. The CDR3 DNA reads as TGTGCCAGCAGTCTTTGGGAGGATAATGAAAAACTGTTTTTT.

V is TRBV7-2 and J is TRBJ1-1; D ambiguous. Germline assignment: CDR1 SGHTA and CDR2 FQGNSA. V lost 6 bases, J lost 3 bases, and 14 bases lay in between. The CDR3 contains 14 residues. The CDR3 DNA is TGTGCCAGCAGGCGCGGTGTCCTCGACACTGAAGCTTTCTTT. Translating gives CASRRGVLDTEAFF. Together with reference TRBV7-2 and TRBJ1-1, the CDR3 gives the full variable domain: GAGVSQSPSNKVTEKGKDVELRCDPISGHTALYWYRQSLGQGLEFLIYFQGNSAPDKSGLPSDRFSAERTGGSVSTLTIQRTQQEDSAVYLCASRRGVLDTEAFFGQGTRLTVV.

This chain joins TRBV5-1 and TRBJ2-5; 9 positions agree with TRBD1. The end of the DNA fits TRBJ2-7 better, so the J call may be wrong. The CDR3 extends over 15 amino acids. Germline CDR1 reads SGHRS; CDR2 reads YFSETQ. The CDR3 loop reads CASRMEPGQGYEQYF. The CDR3 DNA follows: TGCGCCAGCAGAATGGAACCGGGACAGGGCTACGAGCAGTACTTC.

This clonotype was observed a handful of times. The chain links TRBV27 to TRBJ1-2; unclear D gene. Germline lookup yields CDR1 MNHEY and CDR2 SMNVEV (reference sequence). The CDR3 has 17 amino acids. The V and J ends lost 4 bases and 0 bases respectively, with 18 bases between them. The CDR3 is CASSSNRFMTPNYGYTF. CDR3 in DNA: TGTGCCAGCAGTTCGAACCGATTCATGACACCTAACTATGGCTACACCTTC.

The chain recombines TRBV3-1 with TRBJ2-5; a weak D match, TRBD1 (5 bases). Germline CDR1 reads LGHDT; CDR2 reads YNNKEL (reference sequence). V was cut by 0 bases and J by 12 bases, with 17 bases left in between. The CDR3 sequence is 14 residues long. In nucleotides, the CDR3 is TGTGCCAGCAGCCAAGATCAGGGAAATGCAGAAGAGTACTTC. Its translation: CASSQDQGNAEEYF.

This clonotype was seen a handful of times. The rearrangement uses TRBV6-9 and TRBJ2-5, with D tentatively TRBD1 or TRBD2 (5 bases each). The CDR3 is 16 residues long. Germline CDR1 and CDR2: MNHGY and SVAAGI. Trimming left V 2 bases short and J 4 bases short, with 17 bases between. The CDR3 reads CASSYGNRTRGETQYF. The CDR3 DNA reads TGTGCCAGCAGTTATGGGAATCGGACACGGGGAGAGACCCAGTACTTC.

This rearrangement joins TRBV7-2 to TRBJ2-1; 15 bases are shared with TRBD2. Germline V gene data show CDR1 as SGHTA and CDR2 as FQGNSA. The junction had 6 bases not matched to a gene; V was cut back by 1 base and J by 5 bases. This CDR3 has 18 amino acids. CDR3 region: CASSLGTSGGARNNEQFF. CDR3 in DNA: TGTGCCAGCAGCTTAGGGACTAGCGGGGGGGCGAGAAACAATGAGCAGTTCTTC.

In this sample, this clonotype turned up many times. The gene calls are TRBV6-6 and TRBJ2-1, with 11 bases matching TRBD2. Germline V lookup: CDR1 MNHNY, CDR2 SVGAGI (reference sequence). Trimming at V came to 0 bases and at J to 4 bases, leaving 5 bases not matched to a gene. The CDR3 consists of 17 residues. The CDR3 here is CASSYSGTSGVYNEQFF. CDR3 bases: TGTGCCAGCAGTTACTCGGGGACTAGCGGTGTATACAATGAGCAGTTCTTC.

This clonotype occurred once. The chain links TRBV5-1 to TRBJ2-4, with 8 positions matching TRBD1. With V trimmed by 4 bases and J by 8 bases, 8 bases remained unmatched. The CDR3 totals 14 residues. In germline, CDR1 is SGHRS, CDR2 YFSETQ. The CDR3: CASSQDRGSDIQYF. The CDR3 coding sequence is TGCGCCAGCAGCCAAGACAGGGGTAGCGACATTCAGTACTTC.

The rearrangement links TRBV3-1 to TRBJ2-6, with a weak D call TRBD1 (6 bases). The V gene lost 4 bases and the J gene lost 0 bases, with 16 bases spanning the gap. Germline V gene lookup returns CDR1 LGHDT and CDR2 YNNKEL (reference sequence). The CDR3 contains 18 residues. CDR3 nucleotides: TGTGCCAGCAGCCTTATTTCGACAGGAACCTCTGGGGCCAACGTCCTGACTTTC. This sequence encodes CASSLISTGTSGANVLTF.

This chain connects TRBV12-3 or TRBV12-4 to TRBJ2-7; 7 positions agree with TRBD2. This CDR3 contains 14 residues. Trimming cost V 2 bases and J 5 bases; bases outside gene matches: 6. DNA for the CDR3: TGTGCCAGCAGTTTAAGGCAGGGAGGGGACGAGCAGTACTTC. Its translation: CASSLRQGGDEQYF.

J is TRBJ2-6 and V is TRBV12-3 or TRBV12-4; D gene uncertain. This CDR3 is built from 16 residues. The V end was cut by 7 bases, the J end by 0 bases, with 13 bases between. CDR3 protein: CASTPSRSSGANVLTF. DNA for the CDR3: TGTGCCAGCACCCCATCGCGGAGCTCTGGGGCCAACGTCCTGACTTTC.

The chain combines TRBV12-3 or TRBV12-4 with TRBJ2-7; 8 bases are shared with TRBD1. V shed 3 bases and J 2 bases; nucleotides not matched to a gene: 3. CDR3 length: 14 residues. The chain's CDR3 is CASSLKGQAYEQYF. Here the CDR3 DNA reads TGTGCCAGCAGTTTGAAGGGACAGGCCTACGAGCAGTACTTC.

The V gene is TRBV6-5, the J gene TRBJ1-2; TRBD1 matches 8 bases. The CDR3 is 13 residues long. With 6 bases clipped from V and 5 bases from J, the junction kept 5 bases outside the gene matches. CDR1 and CDR2 from the germline V gene are MNHEY and SVGAGI. CDR3 nucleotide sequence: TGTGCCAGCAGGGCAGGGGGCGCGTATGGCTACACCTTC. Its protein product is CASRAGGAYGYTF.

The CDR3 DNA sequence: TGTGCCAGCAGCACCACAGGGATCCCCTACGAGCAGTACTTC. Translated, it gives CASSTTGIPYEQYF. The chain couples TRBV12-3 or TRBV12-4 to TRBJ2-7, with D perhaps matching TRBD1 (6 bases). V gave up 6 bases and J gave up 2 bases, with 14 bases separating them. The CDR3 has 14 amino acids.